This passage covers 21 T cell receptor beta chains from one sample sequenced in a study of blood T cell repertoires in COVID-19. This table comes from immunoSEQ multiplex PCR, and its TCRdb copy is limited to in-frame clones, with some not included. Of 98,000 or so clones listed, roughly 89% are singletons. The sample taken for sequencing was peripheral blood. The receptors here all came from a man in his sixties with COVID-19, enrolled during active disease.

The J gene is TRBJ2-7, the V gene TRBV10-1, with a weak D call TRBD1 (6 bases). This CDR3 spans 14 amino acids. The V end was cut by 6 bases, the J end by 0 bases, with 12 bases between. The germline V gene has CDR1 WNHNN and CDR2 SYGVQD (reference sequence). The DNA of the CDR3 is TGCGCCAGCAGCGCATTGGACAGCTCCTACGAGCAGTACTTC. Translation: CASSALDSSYEQYF.

CDR3 coding DNA: TGTGCCACCAGGGGACAGATAAACACTGAAGCTTTCTTT. Translation: CATRGQINTEAFF. The chain joins TRBV24-1 to TRBJ1-1; 7 bases map to TRBD1. Germline CDR1 is KGHDR and CDR2 is SFDVKD. The CDR3 consists of 13 residues. V shed 7 bases, J shed 2 bases, and the junction held 3 bases outside the gene matches.

In nucleotides, the CDR3 is TGTGCCAGCAGCGACAGGGGAATCGGGGAGCTGTTTTTT. It codes for CASSDRGIGELFF. This rearrangement joins TRBV6-2 or TRBV6-3 to TRBJ2-2, with 8 positions matching TRBD1. There are 13 residues in the CDR3. Germline values: CDR1 MNHEY, CDR2 SVGEGT. The junction had 4 bases not matched to a gene; V was cut back by 6 bases and J by 7 bases.

The rearrangement joins TRBV4-2 to TRBJ2-1; D possibly corresponds to TRBD1 (7 bases). This CDR3 has 18 amino acids. The germline V gene has CDR1 LGHNA and CDR2 YNFKEQ. Trimming took off 3 bases at V and 4 bases at J, with 22 bases between the two ends. The CDR3 is CASSHLIQGRGPYNEQFF. In DNA, the CDR3 is TGTGCCAGCAGCCATCTCATACAGGGGCGGGGTCCATACAATGAGCAGTTCTTC.

This clone was seen just once. The V call is TRBV10-2, the J call TRBJ1-1; no clear D gene. Germline CDR1 is WSHSY and CDR2 is SAAADI. This CDR3 is built from 13 residues. Between the trimmed V and J ends, which lost 5 bases and 0 bases, there was a span of 7 bases. The CDR3 nucleotides are TGCGCCAGCAGTTTGACACTGAACACTGAAGCTTTCTTT. It codes for CASSLTLNTEAFF.

Only a few counts were recorded for this clone. The chain uses TRBV24-1 and TRBJ1-5; D may be TRBD1 (5 bases). The germline V and J ends were trimmed by 3 bases and 4 bases, with 9 bases remaining between them. CDR3 length: 14 residues. The germline CDR1 and CDR2 sequences are KGHDR and SFDVKD. CDR3 loop: CATSDGAQNQPQHF. The CDR3 DNA reads as TGTGCCACCAGTGATGGGGCCCAGAATCAGCCCCAGCATTTT.

This rearrangement joins TRBV6-2 or TRBV6-3 to TRBJ1-1; possible D gene TRBD1, 6 bases. With 5 bases removed from V and 6 bases from J, the gap between germline ends came to 10 bases. The CDR3 has 12 residues. Germline lookup yields CDR1 MNHEY and CDR2 SVGEGT. This CDR3 reads CASSGGGPEAFF. The CDR3 DNA reads TGTGCCAGCAGTGGGGGGGGCCCTGAAGCTTTCTTT.

This clone is a singleton in its sample. This rearrangement joins TRBV24-1 to TRBJ2-3; TRBD2 matches 8 bases. Germline V gene lookup returns CDR1 KGHDR and CDR2 SFDVKD. CDR3 length equals 17 residues. V lost 1 base to trimming and J lost 0 bases; unmatched junction nucleotides: 5. Here the CDR3 reads CATSDLGLATSTDTQYF. The DNA for the CDR3 is TGTGCCACCAGTGATTTAGGACTAGCAACGAGCACAGATACGCAGTATTTT.

The chain is built from TRBV18 and TRBJ1-2; D is unclear. This CDR3 is built from 14 residues. Germline V gene data show CDR1 as KGHSH and CDR2 as LQKENI. V was pared by 2 bases and J by 6 bases, with 13 bases between. The CDR3 is CASSPGREEDGYTF. Written as DNA, the CDR3 is TGTGCCAGCTCACCAGGGAGGGAGGAAGATGGCTACACCTTC.

The V call is TRBV6-5, the J call TRBJ1-2, with 8 bases matching TRBD1. J was trimmed by 8 bases and V by 2 bases; bases with no gene match: 4. Germline values: CDR1 MNHEY, CDR2 SVGAGI. The CDR3 consists of 13 residues. CDR3 nucleotide sequence: TGTGCCAGCAGTTACGGGACAGGAGGGGGCTACACCTTC. Residues: CASSYGTGGGYTF.

This clone was detected only once. The chain links TRBV6-5 to TRBJ1-2, with D hard to call. Germline V gives CDR1 MNHEY, CDR2 SVGAGI. The CDR3 totals 14 residues. The germline V and J ends were trimmed by 7 bases and 4 bases, with 16 bases remaining between them. The CDR3 DNA reads TGTGCCAGCACTTCCTCGGGCAGCTTCTATGGCTACACCTTC. The encoded protein is CASTSSGSFYGYTF.

This chain links TRBV20-1 with TRBJ2-7; D ambiguous. Trimming left V 1 base short and J 3 bases short, with 4 bases between. The CDR3 has 11 residues. Germline-derived CDR1 and CDR2 are DFQATT and SNEGSKA (reference sequence). The CDR3 region has the DNA TGCAGTGCTAGAGGGAGCTACGAGCAGTACTTC. Encoded protein: CSARGSYEQYF.

V is TRBV3-1 (or the pseudogene TRBV3-2) and J is TRBJ2-7, with D unclear. Trimming removed 2 bases from V and 2 bases from J, with 4 bases in between. The CDR3 is 12 amino acids. The germline V gene has CDR1 LGHDT and CDR2 YNNKEL (reference sequence). The CDR3 reads CASSQLPYEQYF. As DNA, the CDR3 is TGTGCCAGCAGCCAACTCCCCTACGAGCAGTACTTC.

This clone was counted once. The rearrangement uses TRBV27 and TRBJ2-7, with a possible D match to TRBD1 (5 bases). This CDR3 is 13 amino acids long. Between the trimmed V and J ends, which lost 8 bases and 5 bases, there was a span of 16 bases. Germline CDR1 MNHEY, CDR2 SMNVEV (reference sequence). The CDR3 sequence: CASAPAGNHEQYF. DNA of the CDR3: TGTGCCAGCGCACCGGCAGGGAACCACGAGCAGTACTTC.

The V and J genes are TRBV5-1 and TRBJ1-2, with 8 nucleotides matching TRBD1. Germline trimming cut 1 base from V and 6 bases from J; bases unmatched to any gene: 5. This CDR3 is 14 amino acids long. Per the germline V gene, CDR1 is SGHRS and CDR2 is YFSETQ. For the CDR3, the DNA is TGCGCCAGCAGCTTGACAGGGGGGGAGAATGGCTACACCTTC. Amino acids: CASSLTGGENGYTF.

J is TRBJ2-1 and V is TRBV5-1, with D tentatively TRBD1 (5 bases). Per the germline V gene, CDR1 is SGHRS and CDR2 is YFSETQ. V was trimmed by 3 bases and J by 8 bases, leaving 12 bases between them. The CDR3 is made up of 13 amino acids. CDR3 residues: CASSSRVGDEQFF. CDR3 sequence (DNA): TGCGCCAGCAGCTCCAGGGTAGGCGATGAGCAGTTCTTC.

V is TRBV5-8 and J is TRBJ2-2; 7 nucleotides agree with TRBD2. V shed 1 base, J shed 0 bases, and the junction held 9 bases outside the gene matches. CDR1 and CDR2 (germline): SGHTS, YDEGEE. CDR3 size: 18 residues. The chain's CDR3 is CASSLTRGIKANTGELFF. The CDR3 DNA reads as TGTGCCAGCAGCTTGACGCGGGGGATCAAGGCGAACACCGGGGAGCTGTTTTTT.

The rearrangement uses TRBV6-5 and TRBJ2-1; TRBD2 aligns across 8 bases. V shed 0 bases, J shed 8 bases, and the junction held 9 bases outside the gene matches. Germline assignment: CDR1 MNHEY and CDR2 SVGAGI. This CDR3 is 16 amino acids long. The CDR3 is CASSYSTSEKADEQFF. In DNA form, the CDR3 reads TGTGCCAGCAGTTACTCGACTAGCGAGAAGGCGGATGAGCAGTTCTTC.

V usage is TRBV14 and J usage is TRBJ2-7; TRBD2 aligns across 8 bases. This CDR3 contains 16 residues. Losses at the gene ends were 4 bases for V and 2 bases for J; bases not matched to a gene: 10. Germline CDR1 reads SGHDN; CDR2 reads FVKESK. CDR3 bases: TGTGCCAGCAGCCCTTCGAACGGGAGGGGTCCCTACGAGCAGTACTTC. This gives the protein CASSPSNGRGPYEQYF.

This chain links TRBV24-1 with TRBJ1-5, with TRBD1 identical over 9 bases. CDR3 size: 17 residues. Germline V gene sequence: CDR1 KGHDR, CDR2 SFDVKD. V gave up 5 bases and J gave up 1 base; unmatched junction bases: 8. In DNA form, the CDR3 reads TGTGCCACCAGTGGGTCACAGGGGGCTTTCAGCAATCAGCCCCAGCATTTT. Protein: CATSGSQGAFSNQPQHF.

The sample holds a few counts of this clone. The chain joins TRBV14 to TRBJ2-6; the D gene is possibly TRBD1 (6 bases). Germline CDR1 reads SGHDN; CDR2 reads FVKESK. Trimming took off 4 bases at V and 1 base at J, with 8 bases between the two ends. The CDR3 spans 15 residues. For the CDR3, the DNA is TGTGCCAGCAGCCTAGGGGGATCTGGGGCCAACGTCCTGACTTTC. Protein: CASSLGGSGANVLTF.